A selection of T cell receptor beta chains follows, all from one sample in a study of blood T cell repertoires in COVID-19. Using immunoSEQ multiplex PCR, the repertoire was profiled, and TCRdb retains in-frame clones only, with some absent. The repertoire holds about 200,000 clones, with 86% as singletons. The source material was peripheral blood. All receptors derive from a man in his fifties or sixties with acute or convalescent COVID-19. CDR3s leave out the opening cysteine and the closing phenylalanine or tryptophan. D genes are given only for firm matches. For some rows the clone size is stated as once, few or many, or as a class when expanded; others skip it.

J gene | D gene | clone size | V gene | CDR3 protein
TRBJ1-1 | NA | NA | TRBV27 | ASSLSTGVNTEAF
TRBJ1-1 | NA | NA | TRBV19 | ASSIRGSDTEAF
TRBJ1-1 | NA | NA | TRBV18 | ASSGGAEGTEAF
TRBJ1-6 | TRBD1 | NA | TRBV19 | ASSLPGQVNNSPLH
TRBJ1-4 | NA | NA | TRBV5-8 | ASSLGAGRNEKLF
TRBJ1-2 | NA | NA | TRBV4-1 | ASSQDSRTEGYGYT
TRBJ1-3 | NA | NA | TRBV7-2 | ASSFRGLSSGNTIY
TRBJ1-2 | NA | NA | TRBV5-1 | ASSLEGSNYGYT
TRBJ1-3 | TRBD1 | NA | TRBV18 | ASSRQGAFSGNTIY
TRBJ1-3 | NA | NA | TRBV14 | ASSQGIGRVDTIY
TRBJ1-1 | TRBD1 | NA | TRBV30 | AWSRAGGSNTEAF
TRBJ1-2 | TRBD1 | NA | TRBV18 | ASSQGQGVYGYT
TRBJ1-3 | NA | NA | TRBV20-1 | SASVDRRSGNTIY
TRBJ1-2 | TRBD1 | few | TRBV2 | ASSSGQGNYGYT
TRBJ2-1 | NA | NA | TRBV6-6 | ATTRGNEQF
TRBJ2-7 | NA | NA | TRBV11-2 | ASSLMGAYEQY
TRBJ1-5 | NA | NA | TRBV7-2 | ASSFKHEASRVH
TRBJ1-2 | NA | NA | TRBV5-1 | ASSTRGAPNYGYT
TRBJ1-3 | NA | NA | TRBV3-1/TRBV3-2 | ASSLPQGTSGNTIY
TRBJ2-3 | TRBD2 | NA | TRBV24-1 | ATSDKAGGTDTQY
TRBJ2-7 | TRBD1 | NA | TRBV18 | ASSPRQGVTYEQY
TRBJ1-2 | TRBD1 | once | TRBV5-1 | ASSLTGGLYGYT
TRBJ2-3 | TRBD2 | NA | TRBV10-1 | ASSDRGLAGGLGDTQY
TRBJ1-6 | NA | NA | TRBV7-2 | ASSFQGPTNSPLH
TRBJ1-2 | TRBD1 | NA | TRBV10-2 | ASSGTGVGGYT
TRBJ2-1 | NA | NA | TRBV10-3 | AITGDPINEQF
TRBJ1-1 | NA | NA | TRBV5-6 | ASSLAGGVDAEAF